This T cell receptor beta chain was retrieved from a study of cytotoxic CD8 clonotypes in ibrutinib-treated CLL. CDR1 and CDR2 (germline): MNHEY, SMNVEV (reference sequence). CDR3 length equals 20 residues. V was trimmed by 5 bases and J by 1 base, leaving 27 bases between them. This table comes from immunoSEQ multiplex PCR, and its TCRdb copy is limited to in-frame clones, with some not included. This table holds some 130,000 clones, roughly 88% found once. The starting material was PBMCs, obtained after 24 months of ibrutinib treatment. The V gene is TRBV27, the J gene TRBJ1-5, with D perhaps TRBD1 (5 bases). The receptor's source is a human donor with chronic lymphocytic leukemia. The CDR3 spells CASSPYTLFSGMVSNQPQHF. The CDR3 nucleotides are TGTGCCAGCAGTCCCTACACCCTTTTCTCAGGGATGGTGAGCAATCAGCCCCAGCATTTT.